This note documents a single T cell receptor beta chain sequence. The antigen is undetermined. The data derive from a study of CXCR3-negative and CXCR3-positive naive CD8 T cells. Regarding the study as a whole: CXCR3 expression partially decreased after cryopreservation; most assays used fresh PBMCs. Naive cells that were CXCR3-positive had more hydrophobic TRB CDR3s (compared with CXCR3-negative naive cells). Both naive subsets carried similar amounts of surface CD5, so TCR strength was inferred from TRB CDR3 properties.

Germline V gene lookup returns CDR1 MNHEY and CDR2 SVGAGI. This CDR3 region has 14 residues. The libraries of TRB cDNA were prepared using 5' RACE with UMI labels. TCRdb reprocessed the 5' RACE reads, keeping one entry per CDR3 protein, no DNA. The sample table sets out about 98,000 distinct CDR3 sequences. This receptor was taken from a human donor in good health. Some clones in this sample may be carry-over from other donors' samples. Sequenced sample: naive CXCR3+ CD8+ T cells from blood. The subset: CD45RO-CCR7+CD27+CD95- naive CD8+ T cells expressing CXCR3 (TNR3+). The chain has TRBV6-5 and TRBJ2-3; TCRdb calls TRBD2, which cannot be checked without DNA. This chain's CDR3 is CASASGGGTDTQYF.